These T cell receptor beta chains were read from a single sample in a study of T-cell reconstitution after alpha-beta-depleted transplantation in children. One entry per CDR3 protein results from TCRdb running MiXCR on the PCR reads. The table includes around 300,000 distinct CDR3 sequences, about a quarter detected once. This material consisted of PBMCs, mostly from graft donor cells, taken 180 days after TCRalphabeta/CD19-depleted stem cell transplant. Receptors were obtained from a male patient younger than 18 who had a stem cell transplant for acute lymphoblastic leukemia, so the T cells may come from the graft donor. Both conserved end residues are part of each CDR3. The D gene is left open where the match is weak. Not every row has a clone size; where given, it reads once, few, many or a size class.

CDR3aa	CDR3nt	j_gene	abundance	d_gene	v_gene
CATSDFESSTDTQYF	TGTGCCACCAGTGATTTCGAGTCCTCCACAGATACGCAGTATTTT	TRBJ2-3	NA	NA	TRBV24-1
CASGATSLFGKETQYF	TGTGCCAGCGGGGCAACTAGTCTTTTTGGTAAAGAGACCCAGTACTTC	TRBJ2-5	few	NA	TRBV7-6
CASSPLAVATGELFF	TGCGCCAGCAGCCCGCTAGCGGTAGCCACCGGGGAGCTGTTTTTT	TRBJ2-2	NA	TRBD2	TRBV5-1
CASSLLASGNHEQFF	TGTGCCAGCAGCTTATTGGCTAGCGGGAACCATGAGCAGTTCTTC	TRBJ2-1	few	TRBD2	TRBV7-3
CASSVAPLARASTDTQYF	TGTGCCAGCAGCGTAGCCCCCCTGGCTCGAGCTAGCACAGATACGCAGTATTTT	TRBJ2-3	few	NA	TRBV9
CASSRTLVTGANVLTF	TGTGCCAGTAGTCGGACATTGGTTACTGGGGCCAACGTCCTGACTTTC	TRBJ2-6	few	NA	TRBV19
CSVGDRYRPERVQFF	TGCAGCGTTGGGGACCGGTATCGACCGGAACGGGTGCAGTTCTTC	TRBJ2-1	few	NA	TRBV29-1
CSARVSGTTDTQYF	TGCAGTGCTAGAGTTTCGGGGACCACAGATACGCAGTATTTT	TRBJ2-3	few	NA	TRBV20-1
CASSPSRGSYNEQFF	TGTGCCAGCAGCCCAAGCCGCGGATCCTACAATGAGCAGTTCTTC	TRBJ2-1	NA	NA	TRBV7-3
CATSDPLGASQETQYF	TGTGCCACCAGTGATCCCCTCGGGGCGTCCCAAGAGACCCAGTACTTC	TRBJ2-5	NA	NA	TRBV24-1